These T cell receptor beta chains were read from a single sample in a study of blood T cell repertoires in COVID-19. TCRdb keeps only in-frame clones here, not all; method: immunoSEQ multiplex PCR. The table has about 260,000 clones, around 84% seen once. The sequenced material came from PBMCs or T cells enriched from blood (not recorded which). Receptors originate from a man aged 25 to 40 with acute COVID-19. Both conserved end residues are trimmed from each CDR3.

length: 9
J: TRBJ2-1
V: TRBV12-3/TRBV12-4
CDR3: ATADRDLQF

length: 11
J: TRBJ1-5
V: TRBV5-1
CDR3: ASSPGGNQPQH

length: 13
J: TRBJ2-6
V: TRBV5-1
CDR3: ASGFYREGANVLT

length: 11
J: TRBJ1-1
V: TRBV2
CDR3: ASSRTGSTEAF

length: 11
J: TRBJ1-5
V: TRBV7-2
CDR3: ASRGSHNQPQH

length: 12
J: TRBJ1-1
V: TRBV29-1
CDR3: SVDRGVVNTEAF

length: 12
J: TRBJ1-4
V: TRBV27
CDR3: ASSSNRANEKLF

length: 12
J: TRBJ2-4
V: TRBV19
CDR3: ASSKGQVQNIQY

length: 13
J: TRBJ2-4
V: TRBV19
CDR3: ASSSQGTFKNIQY

length: 12
J: TRBJ2-1
V: TRBV19
CDR3: ASSITGIHNEQF

length: 12
J: TRBJ2-3
V: TRBV24-1
CDR3: ATGRDSNTDTQY

length: 12
J: TRBJ1-2
V: TRBV5-5
CDR3: ASSRTGGEDGYT

length: 15
J: TRBJ1-5
V: TRBV24-1
CDR3: ATSDATGTGSNQPQH

length: 14
J: TRBJ2-2
V: TRBV11-3
CDR3: ASSQPGTQNTGELF

length: 14
J: TRBJ2-5
V: TRBV11-2
CDR3: ASKTLRGGLQETQY